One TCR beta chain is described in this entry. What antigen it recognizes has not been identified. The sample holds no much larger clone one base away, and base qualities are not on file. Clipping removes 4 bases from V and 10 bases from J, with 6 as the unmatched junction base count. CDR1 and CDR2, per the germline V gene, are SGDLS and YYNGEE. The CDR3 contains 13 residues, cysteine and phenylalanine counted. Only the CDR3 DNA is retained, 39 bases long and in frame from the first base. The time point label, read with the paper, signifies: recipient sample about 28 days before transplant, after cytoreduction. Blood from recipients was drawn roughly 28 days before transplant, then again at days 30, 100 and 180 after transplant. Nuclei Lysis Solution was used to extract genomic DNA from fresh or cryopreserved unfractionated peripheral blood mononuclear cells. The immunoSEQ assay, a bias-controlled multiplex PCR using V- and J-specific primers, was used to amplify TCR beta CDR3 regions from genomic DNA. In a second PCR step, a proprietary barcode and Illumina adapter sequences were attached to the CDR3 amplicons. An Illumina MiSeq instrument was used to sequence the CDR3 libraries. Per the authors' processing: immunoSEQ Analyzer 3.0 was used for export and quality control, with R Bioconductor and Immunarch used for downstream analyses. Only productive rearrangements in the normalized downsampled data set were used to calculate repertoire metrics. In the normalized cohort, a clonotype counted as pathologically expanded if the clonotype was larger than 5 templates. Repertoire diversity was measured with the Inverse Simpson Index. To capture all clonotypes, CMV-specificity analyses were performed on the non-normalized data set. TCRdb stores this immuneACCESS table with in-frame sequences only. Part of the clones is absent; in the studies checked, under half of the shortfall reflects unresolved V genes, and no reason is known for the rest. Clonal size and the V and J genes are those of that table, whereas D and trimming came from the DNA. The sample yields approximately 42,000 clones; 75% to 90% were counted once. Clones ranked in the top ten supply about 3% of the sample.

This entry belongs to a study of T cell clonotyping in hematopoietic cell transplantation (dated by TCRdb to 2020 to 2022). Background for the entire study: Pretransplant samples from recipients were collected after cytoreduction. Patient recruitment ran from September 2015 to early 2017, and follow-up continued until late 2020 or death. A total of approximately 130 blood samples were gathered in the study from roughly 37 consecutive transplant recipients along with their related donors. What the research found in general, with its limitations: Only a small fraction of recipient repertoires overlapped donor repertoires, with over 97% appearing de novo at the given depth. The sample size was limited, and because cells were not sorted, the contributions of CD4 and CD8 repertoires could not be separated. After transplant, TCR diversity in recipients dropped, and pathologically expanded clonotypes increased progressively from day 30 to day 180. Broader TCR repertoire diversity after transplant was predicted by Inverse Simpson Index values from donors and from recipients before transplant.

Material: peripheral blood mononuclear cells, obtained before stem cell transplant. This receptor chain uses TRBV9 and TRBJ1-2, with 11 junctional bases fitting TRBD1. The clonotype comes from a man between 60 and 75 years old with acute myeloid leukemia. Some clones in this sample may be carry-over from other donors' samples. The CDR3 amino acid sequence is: CASSFGQGADYTF. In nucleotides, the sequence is TGTGCCAGCAGCTTCGGACAGGGGGCTGACTACACCTTC.